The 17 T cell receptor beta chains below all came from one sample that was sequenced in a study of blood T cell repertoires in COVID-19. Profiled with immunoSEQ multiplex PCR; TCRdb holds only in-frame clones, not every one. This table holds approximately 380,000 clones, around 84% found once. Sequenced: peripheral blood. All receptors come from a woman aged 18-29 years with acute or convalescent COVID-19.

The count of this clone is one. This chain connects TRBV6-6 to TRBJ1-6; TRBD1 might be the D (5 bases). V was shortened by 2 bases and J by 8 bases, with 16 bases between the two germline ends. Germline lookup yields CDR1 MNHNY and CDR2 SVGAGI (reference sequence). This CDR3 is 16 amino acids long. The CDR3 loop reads CASSYPPTGPDSPLHF. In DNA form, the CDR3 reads TGTGCCAGCAGTTACCCCCCAACAGGTCCCGATTCACCCCTCCACTTT.

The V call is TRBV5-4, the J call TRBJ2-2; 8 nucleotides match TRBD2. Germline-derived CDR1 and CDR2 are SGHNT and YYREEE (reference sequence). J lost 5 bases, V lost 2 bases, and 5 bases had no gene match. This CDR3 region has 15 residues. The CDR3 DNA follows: TGTGCCAGCAGCTTCGGGGGGGGCTGGACCGGGGAGCTGTTTTTT. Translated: CASSFGGGWTGELFF. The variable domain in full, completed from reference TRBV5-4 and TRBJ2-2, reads ETGVTQSPTHLIKTRGQQVTLRCSSQSGHNTVSWYQQALGQGPQFIFQYYREEENGRGNFPPRFSGLQFPNYSSELNVNALELDDSALYLCASSFGGGWTGELFFGEGSRLTVL.

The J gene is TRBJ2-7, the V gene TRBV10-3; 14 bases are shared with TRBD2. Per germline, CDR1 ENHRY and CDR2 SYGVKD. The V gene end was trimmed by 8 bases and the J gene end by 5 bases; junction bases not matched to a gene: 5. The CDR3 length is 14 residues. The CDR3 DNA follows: TGTGCCATCGGGGGACTAGCGGGGGCGGACGAGCAGTACTTC. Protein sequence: CAIGGLAGADEQYF.

The CDR3 region is CASSRDRYQETQYF. The DNA for the CDR3 is TGTGCCAGCAGCAGAGACAGGTATCAAGAGACCCAGTACTTC. The chain joins TRBV11-3 to TRBJ2-5; D might be TRBD1 (6 bases). The V gene's germline CDR1 is SGHNT and CDR2 YENEEA. The V gene lost 5 bases and the J gene lost 2 bases, with 12 bases spanning the gap. CDR3 length equals 14 residues.

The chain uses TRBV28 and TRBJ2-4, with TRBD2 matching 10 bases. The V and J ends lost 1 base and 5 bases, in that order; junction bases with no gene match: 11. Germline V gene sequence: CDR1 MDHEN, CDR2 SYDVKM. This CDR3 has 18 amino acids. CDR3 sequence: CASSLSQSGRAGENIQYF. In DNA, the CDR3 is TGTGCCAGCAGTTTATCCCAAAGCGGGAGGGCCGGAGAAAACATTCAGTACTTC.

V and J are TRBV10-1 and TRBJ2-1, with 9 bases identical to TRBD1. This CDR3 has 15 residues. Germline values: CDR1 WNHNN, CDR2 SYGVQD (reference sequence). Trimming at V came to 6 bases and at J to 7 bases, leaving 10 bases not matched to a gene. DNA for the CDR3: TGCGCCAGCAGCGGCGGACAGGGGTTATGGAATGAGCAGTTCTTC. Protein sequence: CASSGGQGLWNEQFF.

CDR3 bases: TGTGCCAGCTTCCAGCGGAGCTTAAGCACAGATACGCAGTATTTT. It specifies CASFQRSLSTDTQYF. The J gene is TRBJ2-3, the V gene TRBV2, with D tentatively TRBD2 (5 bases). The germline gives CDR1 SNHLY, CDR2 FYNNEI. CDR3 length equals 15 residues. Trimming removed 8 bases at V and 0 bases at J, with 15 bases between.

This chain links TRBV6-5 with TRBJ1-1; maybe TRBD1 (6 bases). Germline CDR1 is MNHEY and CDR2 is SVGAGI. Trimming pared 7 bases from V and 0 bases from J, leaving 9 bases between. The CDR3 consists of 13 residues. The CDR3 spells CASNGDMNTEAFF. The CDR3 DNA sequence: TGTGCCAGCAATGGGGACATGAACACTGAAGCTTTCTTT.

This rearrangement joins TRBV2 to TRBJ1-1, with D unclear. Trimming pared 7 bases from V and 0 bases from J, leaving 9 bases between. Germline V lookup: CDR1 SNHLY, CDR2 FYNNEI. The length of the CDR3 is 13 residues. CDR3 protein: CASKGLVNTEAFF. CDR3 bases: TGTGCCAGCAAAGGACTAGTGAACACTGAAGCTTTCTTT.

For the CDR3, the DNA is TGTGCCAGCAGTCCGACCGGGACAGATTATGGCTACACCTTC. Translation: CASSPTGTDYGYTF. The V gene is TRBV27, the J gene TRBJ1-2; the match to TRBD1 covers 7 bases. The CDR3 has 14 residues. Trimming cost V 5 bases and J 5 bases; bases outside gene matches: 8. In germline, CDR1 is MNHEY, CDR2 SMNVEV (reference sequence).

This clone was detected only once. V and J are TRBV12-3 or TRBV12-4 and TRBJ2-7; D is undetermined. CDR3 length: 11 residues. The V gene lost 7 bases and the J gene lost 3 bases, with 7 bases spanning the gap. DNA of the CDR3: TGTGCCAGCATGGCAGGCTACGAGCAGTACTTC. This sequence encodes CASMAGYEQYF.

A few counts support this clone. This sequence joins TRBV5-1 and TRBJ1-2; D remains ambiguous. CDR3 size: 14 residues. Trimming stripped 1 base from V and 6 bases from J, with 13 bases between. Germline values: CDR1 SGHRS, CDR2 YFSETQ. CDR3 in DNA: TGCGCCAGCAGCTTGAAAGAGGCATCGGATGGCTACACCTTC. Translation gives CASSLKEASDGYTF.

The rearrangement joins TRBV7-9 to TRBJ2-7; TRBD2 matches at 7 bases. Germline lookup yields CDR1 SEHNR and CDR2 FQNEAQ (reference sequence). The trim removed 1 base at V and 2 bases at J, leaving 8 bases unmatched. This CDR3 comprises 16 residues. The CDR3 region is CASSLGRGEITYEQYF. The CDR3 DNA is TGTGCCAGCAGCTTAGGACGGGGGGAAATCACCTACGAGCAGTACTTC.

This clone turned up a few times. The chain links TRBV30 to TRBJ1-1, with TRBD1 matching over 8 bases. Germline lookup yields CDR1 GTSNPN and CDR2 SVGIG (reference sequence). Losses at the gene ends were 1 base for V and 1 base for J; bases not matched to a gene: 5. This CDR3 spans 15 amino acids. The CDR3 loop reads CAWSAAGGKNTEAFF. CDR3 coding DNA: TGTGCCTGGAGTGCCGCAGGGGGCAAGAACACTGAAGCTTTCTTT.

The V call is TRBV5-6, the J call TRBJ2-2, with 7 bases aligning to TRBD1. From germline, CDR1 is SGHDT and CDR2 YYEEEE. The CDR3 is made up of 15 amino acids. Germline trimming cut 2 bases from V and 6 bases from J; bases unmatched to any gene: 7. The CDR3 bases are TGTGCCAGCAGCTTCCGGGACAGCTTCTCCGGGGAGCTGTTTTTT. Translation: CASSFRDSFSGELFF.

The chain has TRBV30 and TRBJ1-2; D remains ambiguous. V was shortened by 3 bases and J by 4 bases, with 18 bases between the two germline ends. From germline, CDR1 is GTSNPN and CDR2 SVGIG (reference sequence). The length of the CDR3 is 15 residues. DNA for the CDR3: TGTGCCTGGAGACTTGACCGTTATCGGAGCTATGGCTACACCTTC. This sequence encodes CAWRLDRYRSYGYTF. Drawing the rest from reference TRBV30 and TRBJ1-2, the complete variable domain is SQTIHQWPATLVQPVGSPLSLECTVEGTSNPNLYWYRQAAGRGLQLLFYSVGIGQISSEVPQNLSASRPQDRQFILSSKKLLLSDSGFYLCAWRLDRYRSYGYTFGSGTRLTVV.

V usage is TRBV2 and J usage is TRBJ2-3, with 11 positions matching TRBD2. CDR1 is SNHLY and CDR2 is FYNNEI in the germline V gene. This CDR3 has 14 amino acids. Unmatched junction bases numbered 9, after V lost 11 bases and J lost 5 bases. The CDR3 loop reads CASTLAGVGDTQYF. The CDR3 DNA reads TGTGCCTCTACACTAGCGGGAGTAGGAGATACGCAGTATTTT.